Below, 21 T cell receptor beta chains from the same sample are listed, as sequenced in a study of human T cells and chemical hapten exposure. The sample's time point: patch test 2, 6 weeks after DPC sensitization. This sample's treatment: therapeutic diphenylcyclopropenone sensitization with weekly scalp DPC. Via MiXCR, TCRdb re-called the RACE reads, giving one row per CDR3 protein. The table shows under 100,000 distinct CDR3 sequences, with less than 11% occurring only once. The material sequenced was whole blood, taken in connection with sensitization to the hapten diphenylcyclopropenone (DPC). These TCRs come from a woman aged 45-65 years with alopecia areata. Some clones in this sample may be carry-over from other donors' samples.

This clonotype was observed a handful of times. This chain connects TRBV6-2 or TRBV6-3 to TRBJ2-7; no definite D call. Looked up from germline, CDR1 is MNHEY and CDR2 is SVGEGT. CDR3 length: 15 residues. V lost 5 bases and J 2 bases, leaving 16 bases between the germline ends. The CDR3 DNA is TGTGCCAGCAGTCTTGATGTAGGTGGGGCCTACGAGCAGTACTTC. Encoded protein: CASSLDVGGAYEQYF.

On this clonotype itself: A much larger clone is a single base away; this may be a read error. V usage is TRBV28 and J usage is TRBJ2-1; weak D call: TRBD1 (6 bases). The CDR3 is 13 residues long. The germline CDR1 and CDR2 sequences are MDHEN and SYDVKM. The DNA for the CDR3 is TGTGTCACCACAGGGTCCCCCTACAATGAGCAGTTCTTC. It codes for CVTTGSPYNEQFF.

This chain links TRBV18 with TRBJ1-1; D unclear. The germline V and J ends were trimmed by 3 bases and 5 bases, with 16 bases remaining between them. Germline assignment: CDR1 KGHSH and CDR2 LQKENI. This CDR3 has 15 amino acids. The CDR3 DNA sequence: TGTGCCAGCTCACCCGAAAGGGAACTGAGAACTGAAGCTTTCTTT. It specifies CASSPERELRTEAFF.

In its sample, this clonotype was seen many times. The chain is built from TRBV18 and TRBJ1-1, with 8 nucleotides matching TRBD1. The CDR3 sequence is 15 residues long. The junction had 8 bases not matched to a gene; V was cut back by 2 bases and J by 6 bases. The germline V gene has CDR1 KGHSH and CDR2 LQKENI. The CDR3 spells CASSPGQGGRAEAFF. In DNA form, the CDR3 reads TGTGCCAGCTCACCAGGACAGGGTGGAAGGGCTGAAGCTTTCTTT.

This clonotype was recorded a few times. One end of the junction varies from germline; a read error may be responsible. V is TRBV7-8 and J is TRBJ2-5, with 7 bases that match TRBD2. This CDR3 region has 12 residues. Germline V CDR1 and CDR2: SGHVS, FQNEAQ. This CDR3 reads CASSTDGRRVNF. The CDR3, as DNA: TGTGCCAGCAGCACGGACGGGAGGAGGGTCAACTTC.

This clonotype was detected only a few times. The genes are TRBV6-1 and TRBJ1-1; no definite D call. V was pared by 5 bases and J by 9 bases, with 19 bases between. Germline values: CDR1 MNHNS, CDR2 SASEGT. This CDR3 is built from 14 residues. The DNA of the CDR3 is TGTGCCAGCAGTCTTGGGGAGCTATCATTAAAAGCTTTCTTT. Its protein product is CASSLGELSLKAFF.

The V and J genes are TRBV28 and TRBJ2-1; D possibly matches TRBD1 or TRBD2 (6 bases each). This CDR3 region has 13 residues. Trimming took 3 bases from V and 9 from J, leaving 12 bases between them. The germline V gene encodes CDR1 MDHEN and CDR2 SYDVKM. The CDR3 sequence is CASSLGLRGEQFF. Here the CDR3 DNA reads TGTGCCAGCAGTTTGGGACTCAGGGGTGAGCAGTTCTTC.

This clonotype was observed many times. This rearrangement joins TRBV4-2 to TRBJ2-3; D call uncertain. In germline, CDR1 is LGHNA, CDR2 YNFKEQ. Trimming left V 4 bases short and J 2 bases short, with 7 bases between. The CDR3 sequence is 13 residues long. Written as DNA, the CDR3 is TGTGCCAGCAGCCCCACCGTCACAGATACGCAGTATTTT. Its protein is CASSPTVTDTQYF.

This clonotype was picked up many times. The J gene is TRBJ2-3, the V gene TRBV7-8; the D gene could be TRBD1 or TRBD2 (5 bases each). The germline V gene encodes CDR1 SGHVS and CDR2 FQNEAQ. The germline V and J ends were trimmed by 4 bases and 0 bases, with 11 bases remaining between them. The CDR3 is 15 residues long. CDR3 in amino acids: CASSSSRDSTDTQYF. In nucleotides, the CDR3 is TGTGCCAGCAGCTCTTCCCGGGACAGCACAGATACGCAGTATTTT.

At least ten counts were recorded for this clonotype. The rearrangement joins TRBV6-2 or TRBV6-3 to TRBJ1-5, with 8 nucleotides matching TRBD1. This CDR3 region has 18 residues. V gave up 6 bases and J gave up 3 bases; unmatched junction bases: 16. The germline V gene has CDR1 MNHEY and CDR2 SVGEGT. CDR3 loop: CASSVNAKTGALNQPQHF. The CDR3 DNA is TGTGCCAGCAGCGTAAACGCGAAGACAGGGGCTCTCAATCAGCCCCAGCATTTT.

CDR3 nucleotide sequence: TGTGCCAGCAGCTTAAGGCGGGGAACTGAAGCTTTCTTT. Translation gives CASSLRRGTEAFF. The V gene is TRBV7-6, the J gene TRBJ1-1; no clear D gene. V shed 2 bases and J shed 5 bases, with 9 bases lying between them. The CDR3 is 13 residues long. Germline lookup yields CDR1 SGHVS and CDR2 FNYEAQ.

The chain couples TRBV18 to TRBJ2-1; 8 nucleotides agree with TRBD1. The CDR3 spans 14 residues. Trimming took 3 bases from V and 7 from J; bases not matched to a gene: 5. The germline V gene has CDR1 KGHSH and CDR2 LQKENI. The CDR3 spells CASSPRTGPNEQFF. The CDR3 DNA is TGTGCCAGCTCACCGAGGACAGGGCCGAATGAGCAGTTCTTC.

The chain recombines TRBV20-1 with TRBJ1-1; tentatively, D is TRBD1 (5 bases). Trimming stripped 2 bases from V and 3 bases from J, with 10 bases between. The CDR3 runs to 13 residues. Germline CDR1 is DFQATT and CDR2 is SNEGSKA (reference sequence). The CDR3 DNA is TGCAGTGCTAGAATACCAGGGTACACTGAAGCTTTCTTT. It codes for CSARIPGYTEAFF.

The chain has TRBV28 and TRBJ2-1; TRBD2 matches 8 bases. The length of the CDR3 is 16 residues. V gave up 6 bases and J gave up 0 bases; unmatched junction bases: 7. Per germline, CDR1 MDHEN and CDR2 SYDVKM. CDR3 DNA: TGTGCCAGCAGGAGGACTAGCCAGAGCTCCTACAATGAGCAGTTCTTC. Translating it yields CASRRTSQSSYNEQFF.

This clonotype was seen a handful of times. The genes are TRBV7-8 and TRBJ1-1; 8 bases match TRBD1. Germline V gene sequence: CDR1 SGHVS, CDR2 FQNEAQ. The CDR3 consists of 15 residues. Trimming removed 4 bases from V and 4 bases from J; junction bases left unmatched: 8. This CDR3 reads CASSSIRGRGTEAFF. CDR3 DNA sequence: TGTGCCAGCAGCTCAATCAGGGGGCGAGGCACTGAAGCTTTCTTT.

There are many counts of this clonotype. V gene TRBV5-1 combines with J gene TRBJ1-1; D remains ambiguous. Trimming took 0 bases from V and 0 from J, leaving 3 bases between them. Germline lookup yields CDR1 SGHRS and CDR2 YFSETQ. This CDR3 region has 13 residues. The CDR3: CASSLGVNTEAFF. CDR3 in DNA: TGCGCCAGCAGCTTGGGGGTGAACACTGAAGCTTTCTTT.

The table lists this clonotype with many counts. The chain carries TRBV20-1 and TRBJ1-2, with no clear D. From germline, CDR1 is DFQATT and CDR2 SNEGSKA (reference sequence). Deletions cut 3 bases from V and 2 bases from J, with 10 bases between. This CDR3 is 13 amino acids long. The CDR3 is CSAREPENYGYTF. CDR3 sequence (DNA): TGCAGTGCTAGGGAACCAGAAAACTATGGCTACACCTTC.

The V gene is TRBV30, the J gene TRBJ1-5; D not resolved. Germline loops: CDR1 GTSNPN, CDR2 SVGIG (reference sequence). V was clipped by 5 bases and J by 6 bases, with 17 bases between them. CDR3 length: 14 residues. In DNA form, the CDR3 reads TGTGCCTGGGGGGATGTTGGAGGAGTTCAGCCCCAGCATTTT. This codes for CAWGDVGGVQPQHF.

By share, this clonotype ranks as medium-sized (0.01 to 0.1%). This CDR3 reads CASSLSGGTEAFF. The CDR3 DNA is TGTGCCAGCAGCTTATCAGGGGGCACTGAAGCTTTCTTT. The V and J genes are TRBV7-9 and TRBJ1-1, with 7 bases aligning to TRBD1. The germline gives CDR1 SEHNR, CDR2 FQNEAQ (reference sequence). The junction had 1 base not matched to a gene; V was cut back by 2 bases and J by 4 bases. This CDR3 has 13 amino acids.

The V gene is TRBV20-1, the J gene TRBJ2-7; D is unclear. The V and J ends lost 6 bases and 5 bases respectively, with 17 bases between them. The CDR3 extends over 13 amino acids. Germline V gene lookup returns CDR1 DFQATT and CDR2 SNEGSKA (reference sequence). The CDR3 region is CSARTRTFDEQYF. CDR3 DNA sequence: TGCAGTGCAAGGACGCGGACGTTCGACGAGCAGTACTTC.

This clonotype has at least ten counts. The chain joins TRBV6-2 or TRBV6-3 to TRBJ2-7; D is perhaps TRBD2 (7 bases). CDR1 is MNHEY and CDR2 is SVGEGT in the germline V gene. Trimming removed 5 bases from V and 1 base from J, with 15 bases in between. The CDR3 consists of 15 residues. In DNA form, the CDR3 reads TGTGCCAGCAGTACGGGGGGCGGACGGTCCTACGAGCAGTACTTC. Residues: CASSTGGGRSYEQYF.